This T cell receptor beta chain is from a study of cytomegalovirus exposure and HLA in healthy donors. Study details: Prior work identified 117 million unique TCR beta sequences in approximately 180 million T cells.

Use of 60 Vbeta and 13 Jbeta primers characterized the PCR. Sequencing was performed with immunoSEQ multiplex PCR; in TCRdb, only in-frame clones are kept and a portion is missing. The repertoire holds some 140,000 clones, with more than 70% as singletons. Details on this clone: Its antigen is still unknown.

Study-wide results and caveats: In a later analysis, common viral pathogens appeared linked to several of the most significant clusters. Reported results showed that the classifier diagnosed cytomegalovirus status with high specificity and sensitivity. The study recorded 150 to 200 TCR beta chains that were cytomegalovirus-associated.

The clonotype originates from a man younger than 40 in good health and CMV-seronegative. Sequencing was performed on PBMCs.

The CDR3 bases are TGTGCCAGCTCGGCCGGAGGGAACACTGAAGCTTTCTTT. As protein: CASSAGGNTEAFF. The V call is TRBV18, the J call TRBJ1-1, with D unresolved. CDR3 length equals 13 residues. Germline V gene data show CDR1 as KGHSH and CDR2 as LQKENI. V was shortened by 6 bases and J by 1 base, with 9 bases between the two germline ends.